Listed below are T cell receptor beta chains from one sample, sequenced in a study of identical twins. In TCRdb, the 5' RACE reads were re-called with MiXCR into one record per CDR3 protein. The sample records 300,000 to 400,000 distinct CDR3 sequences, about 12% being singletons. This sample was shared with a second study, whose subject was yellow fever vaccine responses in identical twins.

The sequencing input was CD8+ T cells sorted from blood. The receptor set was obtained from a woman aged 18-29 years in good health. Each CDR3 is given with its conserved first and last residue. The order of the fields is CDR3 length, D gene, clone size, J gene, V gene, CDR3 DNA, CDR3 protein. A D gene is named only where the DNA matches it firmly. Clone size is given for some rows only: seen once, a few or many times, or a class if the clone is expanded.

length: 15
D: TRBD1
size: many
J: TRBJ2-5
V: TRBV7-7
DNA: TGTGCCAGCAGCTTAACCGGACAGGTTGGAGAGACCCAGTACTTC
CDR3: CASSLTGQVGETQYF

length: 17
D: NA
size: many
J: TRBJ2-2
V: TRBV9
DNA: TGTGCCAGCAGCGCCCAGTTGGGTAGCGTAGAAACCGGGGAGCTGTTTTTT
CDR3: CASSAQLGSVETGELFF

length: 16
D: TRBD1
size: many
J: TRBJ2-2
V: TRBV12-3/TRBV12-4
DNA: TGTGCCAGCAGTGATGGGACAGGGGGGGTCACCGGGGAGCTGTTTTTT
CDR3: CASSDGTGGVTGELFF

length: 16
D: NA
size: few
J: TRBJ1-1
V: TRBV7-9
DNA: TGTGCCAGCAGCTTAGGGGGTCTGGCAGGGGAAACTGAAGCTTTCTTT
CDR3: CASSLGGLAGETEAFF

length: 15
D: NA
size: NA
J: TRBJ2-2
V: TRBV24-1
DNA: TGTGCCACCAGTGATTTTGGCCTTCACACCGGGGAGCTGTTTTTT
CDR3: CATSDFGLHTGELFF

length: 14
D: NA
size: few
J: TRBJ2-2
V: TRBV2
DNA: TGTGCCAGCGAACTCTTGGTGGACACCGGGGAGCTGTTTTTT
CDR3: CASELLVDTGELFF

length: 15
D: NA
size: few
J: TRBJ2-1
V: TRBV3-1
DNA: TGTGCCAGCAGCCAAGATGGCGGCTTTTACAATGAGCAGTTCTTC
CDR3: CASSQDGGFYNEQFF

length: 14
D: TRBD1
size: few
J: TRBJ1-5
V: TRBV2
DNA: TGTGCCAGCAGACCGGGACAGTTAAATCAGCCCCAGCATTTT
CDR3: CASRPGQLNQPQHF

length: 13
D: NA
size: NA
J: TRBJ2-7
V: TRBV4-1
DNA: TGCGCCAGCAGCCAAGATTGGAGGGGCGAGCAGTACTTC
CDR3: CASSQDWRGEQYF

length: 12
D: NA
size: few
J: TRBJ1-1
V: TRBV7-9
DNA: TGTGCCAGCAGCTTAGTGCCCGAAGAAGCTTTCTTT
CDR3: CASSLVPEEAFF

length: 13
D: NA
size: few
J: TRBJ2-5
V: TRBV7-9
DNA: TGTGCCAGCAGCTTGGTTTCGGGGGAGACCCAGTACTTC
CDR3: CASSLVSGETQYF

length: 14
D: NA
size: few
J: TRBJ2-5
V: TRBV28
DNA: TGTGCCAGCAGCCCCGTGGGCCTAGAAGAGACCCAGTACTTC
CDR3: CASSPVGLEETQYF

length: 12
D: NA
size: NA
J: TRBJ1-2
V: TRBV20-1
DNA: TGCAGTGCCCGCGGACGGGACTATGGCTACACCTTC
CDR3: CSARGRDYGYTF

length: 17
D: TRBD2
size: NA
J: TRBJ2-7
V: TRBV5-6
DNA: TGTGCCAGCAGCTTGGGACTAGCGGGAGCGGGCTCCTACGAGCAGTACTTC
CDR3: CASSLGLAGAGSYEQYF

length: 15
D: NA
size: NA
J: TRBJ1-6
V: TRBV7-9
DNA: TGTGCCAGCACGCCAGACGGGCCCAATAATTCACCCCTCCACTTT
CDR3: CASTPDGPNNSPLHF

length: 13
D: NA
size: few
J: TRBJ2-5
V: TRBV10-3
DNA: TGTGCCACGAACGAGGAGTTCCAAGAGACCCAGTACTTC
CDR3: CATNEEFQETQYF

length: 20
D: NA
size: NA
J: TRBJ2-1
V: TRBV3-1
DNA: TGTGCCAGCAGCCATGGGGTCCAGTCCGTATATGGACCTTTATACAATGAGCAGTTCTTC
CDR3: CASSHGVQSVYGPLYNEQFF

length: 15
D: NA
size: NA
J: TRBJ2-3
V: TRBV3-1
DNA: TGTGCCAGCAGCCAAATTGCGAGAAGAGCAGATACGCAGTATTTT
CDR3: CASSQIARRADTQYF

length: 15
D: NA
size: few
J: TRBJ1-2
V: TRBV4-1
DNA: TGCGCCAGCAGCCAAGGGCGGGGGCCCAGCTATGGCTACACCTTC
CDR3: CASSQGRGPSYGYTF

length: 15
D: TRBD1
size: few
J: TRBJ1-1
V: TRBV9
DNA: TGTGCCAGCAGCAGGACAGGGGGTCCAAACACTGAAGCTTTCTTT
CDR3: CASSRTGGPNTEAFF

length: 14
D: NA
size: NA
J: TRBJ2-3
V: TRBV2
DNA: TGTGCCAGCACCGGAGGACCCGAGACAGATACGCAGTATTTT
CDR3: CASTGGPETDTQYF

length: 14
D: NA
size: few
J: TRBJ2-3
V: TRBV29-1
DNA: TGCAGCGTTGAGTCCCCACGCCGCACAGATACGCAGTATTTT
CDR3: CSVESPRRTDTQYF

length: 14
D: NA
size: few
J: TRBJ2-6
V: TRBV12-3/TRBV12-4
DNA: TGTGCCAGCAGTTCTGGAGGTGGGGCCAACGTCCTGACTTTC
CDR3: CASSSGGGANVLTF

length: 14
D: NA
size: few
J: TRBJ2-2
V: TRBV13
DNA: TGTGCCAGCAGCTTATACCAGAACACCGGGGAGCTGTTTTTT
CDR3: CASSLYQNTGELFF

length: 14
D: NA
size: few
J: TRBJ1-5
V: TRBV7-9
DNA: TGTGCCAGCAGCGACGGGACGTACGATCAGCCCCAGCATTTT
CDR3: CASSDGTYDQPQHF

length: 12
D: NA
size: NA
J: TRBJ2-7
V: TRBV11-2
DNA: TGTGCCAGCAGAGGACTTCCCTACGAGCAGTACTTC
CDR3: CASRGLPYEQYF

length: 15
D: NA
size: NA
J: TRBJ1-1
V: TRBV6-5
DNA: TGTGCCAGCAGTTACTCAGGGATAGGTTGGACTGAAGCTTTCTTT
CDR3: CASSYSGIGWTEAFF

length: 15
D: NA
size: few
J: TRBJ1-5
V: TRBV12-3/TRBV12-4
DNA: TGTGCCAGCAGTTTAGACAGGAATAGCAATCAGCCCCAGCATTTT
CDR3: CASSLDRNSNQPQHF

length: 15
D: NA
size: NA
J: TRBJ2-3
V: TRBV7-9
DNA: TGTGCCAGCAGCCGCCCGGGACCCCAAGGAGATACGCAGTATTTT
CDR3: CASSRPGPQGDTQYF

length: 16
D: NA
size: few
J: TRBJ2-1
V: TRBV7-9
DNA: TGTGCCAGCACCCCCCGCGCTGGGCTAGCGAGCAATGAGCAGTTCTTC
CDR3: CASTPRAGLASNEQFF

length: 14
D: NA
size: few
J: TRBJ1-2
V: TRBV7-8
DNA: TGTGCCAGCAGCCAAAGCGCGTTAAAAAGGGACTACACCTTC
CDR3: CASSQSALKRDYTF

length: 17
D: NA
size: many
J: TRBJ1-2
V: TRBV4-1
DNA: TGCGCCAGCAGCCAAGATCCTTCTATGGGGCCTAACTATGGCTACACCTTC
CDR3: CASSQDPSMGPNYGYTF

length: 14
D: NA
size: NA
J: TRBJ2-7
V: TRBV5-1
DNA: TGCGCCAGCAGCCCCGGGCTATTCTTCGACGAGCAGTACTTC
CDR3: CASSPGLFFDEQYF

length: 14
D: TRBD1
size: NA
J: TRBJ2-7
V: TRBV5-1
DNA: TGCGCCAGCAGCTTGGGACAGGGGGCTCAAGAGCAGTACTTC
CDR3: CASSLGQGAQEQYF

length: 17
D: TRBD2
size: NA
J: TRBJ2-1
V: TRBV5-1
DNA: TGCGCCAGCAGCTTCCGACTAGCGGGGGGCCGCCGGAATGAGCAGTTCTTC
CDR3: CASSFRLAGGRRNEQFF

length: 14
D: NA
size: NA
J: TRBJ2-4
V: TRBV9
DNA: TGTGCCAGCAGCGCGGCGGGGAACAAAAACATTCAGTACTTC
CDR3: CASSAAGNKNIQYF

length: 14
D: NA
size: few
J: TRBJ2-1
V: TRBV12-3/TRBV12-4
DNA: TGTGCCAGCGAATCCCCGGGCGCCTACAATGAGCAGTTCTTC
CDR3: CASESPGAYNEQFF

length: 17
D: TRBD1
size: NA
J: TRBJ2-6
V: TRBV27
DNA: TGTGCCAGCAGTACCTCCACGACAGGGTATGGGGCCAACGTCCTGACTTTC
CDR3: CASSTSTTGYGANVLTF

length: 13
D: NA
size: NA
J: TRBJ2-2
V: TRBV6-5
DNA: TGTGCCAGCAGTTTTTTCGGCACCGGGGAGCTGTTTTTT
CDR3: CASSFFGTGELFF

length: 13
D: NA
size: few
J: TRBJ2-5
V: TRBV12-3/TRBV12-4
DNA: TGTGCCAGCAGTCCCGGGACATCCCGCACCCAGTACTTC
CDR3: CASSPGTSRTQYF

length: 14
D: NA
size: NA
J: TRBJ2-7
V: TRBV27
DNA: TGTGCCAGCAGTTTATCGGCCTACTCCTACGAGCAGTACTTC
CDR3: CASSLSAYSYEQYF

length: 16
D: TRBD1
size: few
J: TRBJ2-7
V: TRBV7-3
DNA: TGTGCCAGCAGCCCCGCTGCCGGGACAGGGCTCTACGAGCAGTACTTC
CDR3: CASSPAAGTGLYEQYF

length: 17
D: NA
size: NA
J: TRBJ2-3
V: TRBV6-5
DNA: TGTGCCAGCAGTTACTCTTTTGGGGCCGCGGGCACAGATACGCAGTATTTT
CDR3: CASSYSFGAAGTDTQYF